These 27 T cell receptor beta chains came from one sample sequenced in a study of cytomegalovirus exposure and HLA in healthy donors. A multiplex PCR was run with 60 Vbeta primers and 13 Jbeta primers. The assay was immunoSEQ multiplex PCR, and TCRdb's table has in-frame clones only and misses some. The sample consists of 70,000 to 95,000 clones, roughly 60% of them appearing once. Source material: PBMCs. These receptors all come from a woman aged 30 to 39 in good health and CMV-seropositive.

This sequence joins TRBV5-1 and TRBJ1-1; the D is unclear. Germline CDR1 reads SGHRS; CDR2 reads YFSETQ. The CDR3 totals 14 residues. Trimming took 0 bases from V and 2 from J, leaving 8 bases between them. This CDR3 reads CASSLANPNTEAFF. In nucleotides, the CDR3 is TGCGCCAGCAGCTTGGCCAATCCCAACACTGAAGCTTTCTTT.

This clone was observed a handful of times. The J gene is TRBJ1-2, the V gene TRBV5-4; the D gene is possibly TRBD1 (5 bases). There are 15 residues in the CDR3. Germline-derived CDR1 and CDR2 are SGHNT and YYREEE (reference sequence). The V end was cut by 4 bases, the J end by 8 bases, with 21 bases between. CDR3 protein: CASSPGASLVWGYTF. The CDR3 DNA follows: TGTGCCAGCAGCCCTGGGGCTTCCTTGGTTTGGGGCTACACCTTC.

The chain links TRBV5-1 to TRBJ2-1; D possibly corresponds to TRBD1 (6 bases). The CDR3 is 14 amino acids. Germline CDR1 and CDR2: SGHRS and YFSETQ. V dropped 4 bases and J dropped 5 bases, with 13 bases sitting between them. The CDR3 sequence is CASSLQGEDNEQFF. The DNA of the CDR3 is TGCGCCAGCAGCCTACAGGGAGAGGACAATGAGCAGTTCTTC.

This clone was seen once. The chain joins TRBV4-1 to TRBJ1-2; no firm D call. Per germline, CDR1 MGHRA and CDR2 YSYEKL. V lost 0 bases, J lost 1 base, and 9 bases lay in between. CDR3 length: 15 amino acids. CDR3 nucleotides: TGCGCCAGCAGCCAAGAACGAGGACTTAACTATGGCTACACCTTC. It translates to CASSQERGLNYGYTF.

The gene calls are TRBV6-5 and TRBJ1-2, with D maybe TRBD1 (6 bases). The germline V and J ends were trimmed by 7 bases and 1 base, with 10 bases remaining between them. Germline assignment: CDR1 MNHEY and CDR2 SVGAGI. The CDR3 consists of 13 residues. The CDR3 coding sequence is TGTGCCAGCAAGAGGGGGGGTAACTATGGCTACACCTTC. It yields the protein CASKRGGNYGYTF.

V gene TRBV7-2 combines with J gene TRBJ1-4; D perhaps matches TRBD1 (5 bases). This CDR3 region has 14 residues. Germline V gene data show CDR1 as SGHTA and CDR2 as FQGNSA. Trimming pared 7 bases from V and 2 bases from J, leaving 11 bases between. In DNA form, the CDR3 reads TGTGCCAGCACCTACGCAGGGACTAATGAAAAACTGTTTTTT. Translating it yields CASTYAGTNEKLFF.

V usage is TRBV30 and J usage is TRBJ1-2, with a possible D match to TRBD1 (5 bases). With 5 bases removed from V and 7 bases from J, the gap between germline ends came to 17 bases. This CDR3 has 13 amino acids. CDR1 is GTSNPN and CDR2 is SVGIG in the germline V gene (reference sequence). CDR3 loop: CAWEIGVLAGYTF. DNA for the CDR3: TGTGCCTGGGAAATAGGGGTTCTCGCTGGCTACACCTTC.

The rearrangement links TRBV13 to TRBJ1-3; 8 bases align to TRBD1. Germline V CDR1 and CDR2: PRHDT, FYEKMQ (reference sequence). The V segment lost 5 bases and the J segment 1 base; nucleotides outside the gene matches: 13. The CDR3 runs to 18 residues. Here the CDR3 DNA reads TGTGCCAGCAGCCCCCGGGACAGGCTGGCGAGGTCTGGAAACACCATATATTTT. Translating gives CASSPRDRLARSGNTIYF.

With respect to this clone: One end of the junction does not line up with germline, which may come from a read error. The rearrangement uses TRBV7-9 and TRBJ1-2; TRBD1 matches 9 bases. Germline values: CDR1 SEHNR, CDR2 FQNEAQ (reference sequence). The CDR3 is 17 residues long. The CDR3 DNA sequence: TGTTCCAGCAGCCCCTCGGGACAGGGACCGTACGGCCTTAGGGGCACCTTC. Its protein is CSSSPSGQGPYGLRGTF.

This clone has just a few counts. The V call is TRBV28, the J call TRBJ2-7, with 8 bases that match TRBD1. The CDR3 runs to 14 residues. V shed 3 bases and J 7 bases; nucleotides not matched to a gene: 8. Germline lookup yields CDR1 MDHEN and CDR2 SYDVKM. The CDR3 DNA sequence: TGTGCCAGCAGTTTTCAGCAGGGGGCGGGGGAGCAGTACTTC. It codes for CASSFQQGAGEQYF.

This clone has more than one count but fewer than ten. V usage is TRBV7-9 and J usage is TRBJ2-2; D gene ambiguous. Germline assignment: CDR1 SEHNR and CDR2 FQNEAQ (reference sequence). The CDR3 runs 12 residues. The V and J ends lost 3 bases and 5 bases respectively, with 4 bases between them. The CDR3 nucleotides are TGTGCCAGCAGCTTTCAAACCGGGGAGCTGTTTTTT. This sequence encodes CASSFQTGELFF.

V and J are TRBV30 and TRBJ2-5, with 10 bases fitting TRBD2. V lost 0 bases and J lost 3; bases outside the gene matches: 4. There are 15 residues in the CDR3. Germline CDR1 reads GTSNPN; CDR2 reads SVGIG (reference sequence). This CDR3 reads CAWSVGLADKETQYF. CDR3 sequence (DNA): TGTGCCTGGAGTGTAGGACTAGCGGATAAAGAGACCCAGTACTTC.

The chain combines TRBV30 with TRBJ1-5, with 9 bases fitting TRBD1. This CDR3 contains 14 residues. Germline V gives CDR1 GTSNPN, CDR2 SVGIG (reference sequence). V shed 1 base and J 4 bases; nucleotides not matched to a gene: 2. The CDR3 nucleotides are TGTGCCTGGAGTGACGGACAGGGGAATCAGCCCCAGCATTTT. Residues: CAWSDGQGNQPQHF.

This chain joins TRBV6-9 and TRBJ1-2; 7 nucleotides line up with TRBD1. V lost 4 bases and J lost 6; bases outside the gene matches: 8. CDR3 length: 14 residues. The germline gives CDR1 MNHGY, CDR2 SVAAGI. CDR3 sequence reads: CASSSTTGKNGYTF. The CDR3 region has the DNA TGTGCCAGCAGTTCCACGACAGGGAAGAATGGCTACACCTTC.

This clone was seen a handful of times. V usage is TRBV19 and J usage is TRBJ1-1; a weak D match, TRBD1 (6 bases). V was trimmed by 6 bases and J by 3 bases, leaving 8 bases between them. The CDR3 consists of 12 residues. Germline CDR1 is LNHDA and CDR2 is SQIVND (reference sequence). The CDR3 sequence is CASSGQYTEAFF. DNA for the CDR3: TGTGCCAGTAGCGGACAGTACACTGAAGCTTTCTTT.

The chain couples TRBV11-3 to TRBJ1-5; D is unresolved. Trimming took 1 base from V and 0 from J, leaving 7 bases between them. This CDR3 has 15 amino acids. Germline CDR1 reads SGHNT; CDR2 reads YENEEA. DNA of the CDR3: TGTGCCAGCAGCTTAGCTCAGTTTAGCAATCAGCCCCAGCATTTT. Protein product: CASSLAQFSNQPQHF.

This chain connects TRBV6-1 to TRBJ2-2; possible D gene TRBD2, 6 bases. Between the trimmed V and J ends, which lost 9 bases and 0 bases, there was a span of 11 bases. CDR1 and CDR2 (germline): MNHNS, SASEGT. This CDR3 is 14 amino acids long. For the CDR3, the DNA is TGTGCCAGTCACCGGGACTCGAACACCGGGGAGCTGTTTTTT. Its protein product is CASHRDSNTGELFF.

The V gene is TRBV2, the J gene TRBJ2-7; 7 nucleotides match TRBD1. The CDR3 loop spans 13 amino acids. Germline assignment: CDR1 SNHLY and CDR2 FYNNEI. Germline trimming cut 8 bases from V and 4 bases from J; bases unmatched to any gene: 8. The CDR3 bases are TGTGCCAGCGGCACAGGGGCATTTTACGAGCAGTACTTC. This codes for CASGTGAFYEQYF.

The chain employs TRBV19 and TRBJ1-5; D possibly corresponds to TRBD1 (5 bases). V gave up 2 bases and J gave up 5 bases, with 10 bases separating them. Germline V gene sequence: CDR1 LNHDA, CDR2 SQIVND (reference sequence). CDR3 length: 14 amino acids. The CDR3 region is CASSISGGYQPQHF. In DNA, the CDR3 is TGTGCCAGTAGTATATCGGGGGGTTATCAGCCCCAGCATTTT.

Comments on this clone: A junction boundary mismatches the germline segment, possibly from a read error. The V call is TRBV13, the J call TRBJ1-2; D unresolved. The germline V gene has CDR1 PRHDT and CDR2 FYEKMQ (reference sequence). The CDR3 covers 13 residues. In DNA form, the CDR3 reads TGTGCCAGCAGCTTGCCCGGGAACTATGGCTACCCCTTC. Protein: CASSLPGNYGYPF.

The chain is built from TRBV6-4 and TRBJ2-6, with TRBD1 matching over 9 bases. Germline CDR1 is MRHNA and CDR2 is SNTAGT. Losses at the gene ends were 4 bases for V and 1 base for J; bases not matched to a gene: 2. This CDR3 has 16 amino acids. The CDR3 loop is CASSAGQGSGANVLTF. Written as DNA, the CDR3 is TGTGCCAGCAGTGCGGGACAGGGATCTGGGGCCAACGTCCTGACTTTC.

Comments on this clone: The same CDR3 also results from other DNA sequences found in this sample. J is TRBJ1-1 and V is TRBV29-1; D remains unclear. Per the germline V gene, CDR1 is SQVTM and CDR2 is ANQGSEA. This CDR3 has 10 residues. The V end was cut by 4 bases, the J end by 6 bases, with 6 bases between. The CDR3: CSVVSAEAFF. DNA for the CDR3: TGCAGCGTTGTATCGGCTGAAGCTTTCTTT.

This clone was picked up a small number of times. The V and J genes are TRBV7-9 and TRBJ1-1; 7 positions agree with TRBD1. Trimming took 5 bases from V and 6 from J; bases not matched to a gene: 9. The CDR3 is made up of 14 amino acids. From germline, CDR1 is SEHNR and CDR2 FQNEAQ (reference sequence). The CDR3 nucleotides are TGTGCCAGCAGCCCAGGGGGGCGAGGGGCTGAAGCTTTCTTT. Translating it yields CASSPGGRGAEAFF.

The rearrangement uses TRBV5-6 and TRBJ1-1; D is uncertain. Germline V gene data show CDR1 as SGHDT and CDR2 as YYEEEE. V gave up 4 bases and J gave up 1 base, with 11 bases separating them. This CDR3 comprises 14 residues. DNA for the CDR3: TGTGCCAGCAGCCACGCGGTGGGGAACACTGAAGCTTTCTTT. It is translated as CASSHAVGNTEAFF.

J is TRBJ2-1 and V is TRBV18; 8 nucleotides agree with TRBD1. V shed 6 bases and J 0 bases; nucleotides not matched to a gene: 7. This CDR3 is 16 amino acids long. Germline CDR1 KGHSH, CDR2 LQKENI. The CDR3 nucleotides are TGTGCCAGCTCCCGAGGACAGGGCAGCTCCTACAATGAGCAGTTCTTC. The encoded protein is CASSRGQGSSYNEQFF.

This chain joins TRBV5-4 and TRBJ1-1, with D unresolved. Deletions cut 0 bases from V and 1 base from J, with 10 bases between. Germline CDR1 reads SGHNT; CDR2 reads YYREEE (reference sequence). CDR3 length: 15 residues. CDR3 in amino acids: CASSLAWQENTEAFF. CDR3 DNA: TGTGCCAGCAGCTTGGCCTGGCAGGAGAACACTGAAGCTTTCTTT.

The chain links TRBV5-1 to TRBJ1-1; D gene ambiguous. Germline values: CDR1 SGHRS, CDR2 YFSETQ. With 5 bases removed from V and 1 base from J, the gap between germline ends came to 12 bases. The CDR3 totals 14 residues. The CDR3 sequence is CASRVADSNTEAFF. CDR3 DNA: TGCGCCAGCAGAGTGGCGGACTCGAACACTGAAGCTTTCTTT.